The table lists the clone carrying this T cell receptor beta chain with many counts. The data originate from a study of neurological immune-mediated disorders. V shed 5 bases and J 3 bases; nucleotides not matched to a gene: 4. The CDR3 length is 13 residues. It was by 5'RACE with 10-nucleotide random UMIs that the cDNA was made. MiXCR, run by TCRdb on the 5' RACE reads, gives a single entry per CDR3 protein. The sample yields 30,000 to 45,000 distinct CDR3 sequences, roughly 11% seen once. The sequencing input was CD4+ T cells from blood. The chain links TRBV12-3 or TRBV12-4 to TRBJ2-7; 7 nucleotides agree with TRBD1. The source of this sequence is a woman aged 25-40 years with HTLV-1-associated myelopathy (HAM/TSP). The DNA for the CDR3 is TGTGCCAGCAGTGCTGGGACAGTCTACGAGCAGTACTTC. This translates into CASSAGTVYEQYF.